This note documents a single TCR beta chain sequence. Antigen specificity is unknown. Donors sampled were nominally healthy, though unrecorded immune exposures were likely. This sample is part of a study of cytomegalovirus exposure and HLA in healthy donors. Study-level points and caveats: Later analysis identified several of the most significant clusters that appeared linked to common viral pathogens.

Per germline, CDR1 MNHNS and CDR2 SASEGT. Trimming left V 3 bases short and J 0 bases short, with 9 bases between. The CDR3 extends over 15 amino acids. The PCR ran on 60 Vbeta and 13 Jbeta primers. Produced via immunoSEQ multiplex PCR; TCRdb's table is partial and in-frame only. The listing records some 110,000 clones. The clonotype comes from a man aged 30-40 years in good health and CMV-seronegative. J is TRBJ1-5 and V is TRBV6-1; D may be TRBD1 (6 bases). Specimen: PBMCs. For the CDR3, the DNA is TGTGCCAGCAGTGATTTGACAGGTAGCAATCAGCCCCAGCATTTT. This sequence encodes CASSDLTGSNQPQHF.